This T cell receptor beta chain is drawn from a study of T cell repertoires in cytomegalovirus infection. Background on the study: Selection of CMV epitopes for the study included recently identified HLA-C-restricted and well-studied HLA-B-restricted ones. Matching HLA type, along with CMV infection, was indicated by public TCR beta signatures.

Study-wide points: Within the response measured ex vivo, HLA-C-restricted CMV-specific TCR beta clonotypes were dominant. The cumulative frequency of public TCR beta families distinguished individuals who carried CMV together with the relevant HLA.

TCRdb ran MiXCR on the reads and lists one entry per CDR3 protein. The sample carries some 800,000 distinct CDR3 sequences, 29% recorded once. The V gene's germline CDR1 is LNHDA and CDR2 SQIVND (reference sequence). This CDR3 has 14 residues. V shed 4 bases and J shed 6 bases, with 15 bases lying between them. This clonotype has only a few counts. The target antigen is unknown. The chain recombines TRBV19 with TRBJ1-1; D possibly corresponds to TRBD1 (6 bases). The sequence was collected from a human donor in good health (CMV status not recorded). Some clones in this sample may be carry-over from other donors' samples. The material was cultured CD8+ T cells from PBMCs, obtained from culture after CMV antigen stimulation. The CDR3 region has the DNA TGTGCCAGTAGTACTTGGACAGCCCCCGCTGAAGCTTTCTTT. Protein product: CASSTWTAPAEAFF.